These T cell receptor beta chains were read from a single sample in a study of T cells in Graves' hyperthyroidism and ophthalmopathy. TCRdb passed the multiplex PCR reads through MiXCR, listing each CDR3 protein once. The data contain around 350,000 distinct CDR3 sequences, about 18% of them singletons. Material for sequencing was blood. The source of these receptors is a young woman with Graves' hyperthyroidism. Both conserved end residues are part of each CDR3. The D gene is left open where the match is weak. For some rows the clone size is stated as once, few or many, or as a class when expanded; others skip it.

size: many
J: TRBJ1-2
V: TRBV29-1
D: -
DNA: TGCAGCGTTGGCTGGGGACAACACTATGGCTACACCTTC
CDR3: CSVGWGQHYGYTF

size: -
J: TRBJ1-1
V: TRBV4-1
D: -
DNA: TGCGCCAGCAGCCAAGAATTCGGTCTAACAAGGGGCACTGAAGCTTTCTTT
CDR3: CASSQEFGLTRGTEAFF

size: many
J: TRBJ2-2
V: TRBV5-1
D: -
DNA: TGCGCCAGCAGCCTGGCGAGCACCGGGGAGCTGTTTTTT
CDR3: CASSLASTGELFF

size: many
J: TRBJ2-5
V: TRBV24-1
D: -
DNA: TGTGCCACCAGTGATCCCGGGACTTATCAAGAGACCCAGTACTTC
CDR3: CATSDPGTYQETQYF

size: many
J: TRBJ2-5
V: TRBV30
D: -
DNA: TGTGCCTGGAACGCGGGCGGCCAAGAGACCCAGTACTTC
CDR3: CAWNAGGQETQYF

size: many
J: TRBJ2-2
V: TRBV6-4
D: -
DNA: TGTGCCAGCAGTGACCCCGGCAGGGTAAACACCGGGGAGCTGTTTTTT
CDR3: CASSDPGRVNTGELFF

size: many
J: TRBJ1-1
V: TRBV7-9
D: -
DNA: TGTGCCAGCAGCATAAATCAAGACGGGAGTGAAGCTTTCTTT
CDR3: CASSINQDGSEAFF

size: many
J: TRBJ2-2
V: TRBV25-1
D: TRBD2
DNA: TGTGCCAGCAAGGGACTAGTAACCGGGGAGCTGTTTTTT
CDR3: CASKGLVTGELFF

size: many
J: TRBJ1-2
V: TRBV12-3/TRBV12-4
D: -
DNA: TGTGCCAGCAGTTCCTCGTGGGGGTACCACACCTTC
CDR3: CASSSSWGYHTF

size: many
J: TRBJ1-2
V: TRBV28
D: -
DNA: TGTGCCAGCAGTCTTATGGACCTAGGCAACTATGGCTACACCTTC
CDR3: CASSLMDLGNYGYTF

size: many
J: TRBJ2-5
V: TRBV11-1
D: TRBD2
DNA: TGTGCCAGCAGCTTGGAGCGGGGGACGGGGGAGACCCAGTACTTC
CDR3: CASSLERGTGETQYF

size: few
J: TRBJ1-5
V: TRBV20-1
D: -
DNA: TGCAGTGCTATATACAGGCGAGGGAACGGGAATAATCAGCCCCAGCATTTT
CDR3: CSAIYRRGNGNNQPQHF

size: many
J: TRBJ2-7
V: TRBV18
D: -
DNA: TGTGCCAGCTCACCACCGAACACTGCCTACGAGCAGTACTTC
CDR3: CASSPPNTAYEQYF

size: -
J: TRBJ2-5
V: TRBV5-1
D: -
DNA: TGCGCCAGCAGCTTGGAACTAGCCCGAGAGACCCAGTACTTC
CDR3: CASSLELARETQYF

size: -
J: TRBJ1-3
V: TRBV4-1
D: -
DNA: TGCGCCAGCAGCCAAGATGGGCCGGAAAACTCTGGAAACACCATATATTTT
CDR3: CASSQDGPENSGNTIYF

size: many
J: TRBJ2-7
V: TRBV6-5
D: -
DNA: TGTGCCAGCAGTTACGGGGGGAGGGGGTACTACGAGCAGTACTTC
CDR3: CASSYGGRGYYEQYF

size: many
J: TRBJ2-2
V: TRBV7-9
D: -
DNA: TGTGCCAGCAGCGCGGTCCTAGGCGGGGAGCTGTTTTTT
CDR3: CASSAVLGGELFF

size: many
J: TRBJ1-1
V: TRBV7-9
D: TRBD1
DNA: TGTGCCAGCAGCTTATGGGAAGGGACAGTTGAAGCTTTCTTT
CDR3: CASSLWEGTVEAFF

size: -
J: TRBJ1-1
V: TRBV15
D: TRBD1
DNA: TGTGCCACCAGCAGAGATAGGGACAGGACGGCTTTCTTT
CDR3: CATSRDRDRTAFF

size: many
J: TRBJ2-2
V: TRBV6-1
D: TRBD1
DNA: TGTGCCAGCACTCCCGAGGGACAGCTACGCACCGGGGAGCTGTTTTTT
CDR3: CASTPEGQLRTGELFF

size: many
J: TRBJ2-7
V: TRBV3-1
D: -
DNA: TGTGCCAGCAGCCAAAAGGGGAGAACCTACGAGCAGTACTTC
CDR3: CASSQKGRTYEQYF

size: many
J: TRBJ2-5
V: TRBV28
D: TRBD2
DNA: TGTGCCAGCAGTGAGACTAGCGGGGTAGAGACCCAGTACTTC
CDR3: CASSETSGVETQYF

size: -
J: TRBJ2-7
V: TRBV6-1
D: -
DNA: TGTGCCAGCAACCCATACCTCAACTCCTACGAGCAGTACTTC
CDR3: CASNPYLNSYEQYF

size: -
J: TRBJ2-2
V: TRBV20-1
D: -
DNA: TGCAGTGCTAGAGCTAAAGGCACCGGGGAGCTGTTTTTT
CDR3: CSARAKGTGELFF

size: many
J: TRBJ2-2
V: TRBV24-1
D: TRBD1
DNA: TGTGCCACCAGCACAGGGGTTTGGACCGGGGAGCTGTTTTTT
CDR3: CATSTGVWTGELFF

size: many
J: TRBJ1-1
V: TRBV20-1
D: -
DNA: TGCAGTGCTTCGGCCGGGACGGTTATAAACACTGAAGCTTTCTTT
CDR3: CSASAGTVINTEAFF

size: many
J: TRBJ1-2
V: TRBV11-2
D: TRBD1
DNA: TGTGCCAGCAGCTTCGGACAGGTCTTAGGCTACACCTTC
CDR3: CASSFGQVLGYTF

size: many
J: TRBJ1-3
V: TRBV6-1
D: -
DNA: TGTGCCAGCAGACCAGACCCAGGGAAAGGAAACACCATATATTTT
CDR3: CASRPDPGKGNTIYF

size: many
J: TRBJ2-2
V: TRBV24-1
D: TRBD1
DNA: TGTGCCACCAGTGATGGGACAGGACGGATCACCGGGGAGCTGTTTTTT
CDR3: CATSDGTGRITGELFF

size: many
J: TRBJ2-4
V: TRBV20-1
D: -
DNA: TGCAGTGTACGAATACAGGCATTAAACATTCAGTACTTC
CDR3: CSVRIQALNIQYF

size: many
J: TRBJ1-1
V: TRBV29-1
D: -
DNA: TGCAGCGTTGGACAGTCGAACACTGAAGCTTTCTTT
CDR3: CSVGQSNTEAFF

size: many
J: TRBJ1-1
V: TRBV28
D: -
DNA: TGTGCCACCTCGACGCGGACTGAAGCTTTCTTT
CDR3: CATSTRTEAFF

size: many
J: TRBJ1-5
V: TRBV6-1
D: -
DNA: TGTGCCAGCAACTTAGGGCATCAGCCCCAGCATTTT
CDR3: CASNLGHQPQHF

size: many
J: TRBJ2-7
V: TRBV12-3/TRBV12-4
D: -
DNA: TGTGCCAGCAGGTTCGGAAGCTACGAGCAGTACTTC
CDR3: CASRFGSYEQYF

size: many
J: TRBJ1-5
V: TRBV18
D: -
DNA: TGTGCCAGCAGCCCTTCTACCAATCAGCCCCAGCATTTT
CDR3: CASSPSTNQPQHF

size: many
J: TRBJ2-7
V: TRBV18
D: -
DNA: TGTGCCAGCTCACCAGACCTAGGGCGCGAGCAGTACTTC
CDR3: CASSPDLGREQYF